Below, 24 T cell receptor beta chains from the same sample are listed, as sequenced in a study of early T cells in non-severe SARS-CoV-2 infection (dated by TCRdb to about 2021). Libraries were prepared through 5' RACE. The sample was run on a NextSeq 500. Using fastp at Q25 and MiXCR, TCRdb reprocessed the public reads and kept productive beta chains. Identical CDR3 proteins give one entry, which carries the most common genes and DNA. The table for this sample lists 35,000 to 45,000 distinct CDR3 sequences; around 6.1% of them were counted only once. Clones ranked in the top ten supply around 20% of the sample. The sample consisted of whole blood, taken at baseline. The source of these receptors is an adult who was a healthcare worker with PCR-confirmed SARS-CoV-2 infection or an uninfected control (not recorded which).

This clonotype appeared many times. V gene TRBV6-4 combines with J gene TRBJ2-3; 7 bases are a match to TRBD2. Germline V gives CDR1 MRHNA, CDR2 SNTAGT. The CDR3 runs to 14 residues. The V gene end was trimmed by 2 bases and the J gene end by 1 base; junction bases not matched to a gene: 0. CDR3 nucleotides: TGTGCCAGCAGTGACGCGGGGGGCACAGATACGCAGTATTTT. Its translation is CASSDAGGTDTQYF.

This clonotype is medium-sized (0.01 to 0.1%) within its sample. The chain combines TRBV7-2 with TRBJ2-1; D might be TRBD1 (5 bases). CDR3 length: 12 amino acids. Trimming shortened V by 6 bases and J by 8 bases, and 11 bases separated the two germline ends. Germline loops: CDR1 SGHTA, CDR2 FQGNSA. The CDR3 region has the DNA TGTGCCAGCAGACTGCAGGGCGATGAGCAGTTCTTC. Its translation: CASRLQGDEQFF.

In this sample, this clonotype turned up many times. This rearrangement joins TRBV6-5 to TRBJ2-3; TRBD2 matches 8 bases. This CDR3 has 15 amino acids. The trim removed 5 bases at V and 2 bases at J, leaving 6 bases unmatched. Germline loops: CDR1 MNHEY, CDR2 SVGAGI. The CDR3 protein is CASSELAGPTDTQYF. CDR3 nucleotides: TGTGCCAGCAGTGAGCTAGCGGGTCCCACAGATACGCAGTATTTT.

Details on this clonotype: Germline is not matched at one junction end, which may reflect a read error. The chain uses TRBV7-2 and TRBJ2-1; D might be TRBD2 (6 bases). The CDR3 sequence is 14 residues long. The V gene's germline CDR1 is SGHTA and CDR2 FQGNSA. The CDR3 bases are TGTGCCAGCAGCTTAGGGGACTCGAGAAATGGGCAGTTCTTC. This gives the protein CASSLGDSRNGQFF.

This clonotype came up many times. The chain has TRBV11-2 and TRBJ1-2; D is perhaps TRBD1 (6 bases). Germline V gene data show CDR1 as SGHAT and CDR2 as FQNNGV. With 1 base removed from V and 2 bases from J, the gap between germline ends came to 11 bases. This CDR3 contains 15 residues. The CDR3 nucleotides read TGTGCCAGCAGCTTAGCGGGGGGCAGCAACTATGGCTACACCTTC. Its protein is CASSLAGGSNYGYTF.

This clonotype was seen ten or more times. The chain is built from TRBV3-1 and TRBJ2-1; D is undetermined. V lost 1 base and J lost 2, with 3 bases in between. Germline values: CDR1 LGHDT, CDR2 YNNKEL (reference sequence). The CDR3 is 13 amino acids. The CDR3 reads CASSQGAYNEQFF. CDR3 DNA: TGTGCCAGCAGCCAAGGTGCCTACAATGAGCAGTTCTTC.

This clonotype was recorded many times. The chain joins TRBV20-1 to TRBJ1-1, with D maybe TRBD1 (6 bases). V dropped 5 bases and J dropped 8 bases, with 15 bases sitting between them. Germline V CDR1 and CDR2: DFQATT, SNEGSKA (reference sequence). This CDR3 spans 12 amino acids. In nucleotides, the CDR3 is TGCAGTGCTTGGCGGGCGACAGGAGAAGCTTTCTTT. Its translation: CSAWRATGEAFF.

This clonotype was seen ten or more times. The J gene is TRBJ1-3, the V gene TRBV5-1; unclear D gene. Trimming pared 0 bases from V and 2 bases from J, leaving 6 bases between. CDR1 and CDR2 from the germline V gene are SGHRS and YFSETQ. The CDR3 length is 14 residues. The CDR3: CASSLEGPGNTIYF. The CDR3, as DNA: TGCGCCAGCAGCTTGGAAGGACCTGGAAACACCATATATTTT.

This clonotype was seen ten or more times. The genes are TRBV28 and TRBJ2-7; the D is unclear. The ends were cut back, 8 bases at V and 11 bases at J, with 13 bases in the middle. This CDR3 has 10 amino acids. Germline V lookup: CDR1 MDHEN, CDR2 SYDVKM. CDR3 loop: CASCRFGKYF. CDR3 DNA sequence: TGTGCCAGCTGCCGGTTTGGGAAGTACTTC.

This clonotype was observed a handful of times. As DNA, the CDR3 is TGTGCCAGCAGTTACTTTCCCTCCGCAGGGCAATCGGGCTACACCTTC. Translation: CASSYFPSAGQSGYTF. The chain uses TRBV6-6 and TRBJ1-2; a weak D match, TRBD1 (5 bases). CDR3 length equals 16 residues. Germline CDR1 and CDR2: MNHNY and SVGAGI (reference sequence). V was clipped by 1 base and J by 8 bases, with 20 bases between them.

The V gene is TRBV4-1, the J gene TRBJ2-7; D may be TRBD2 (6 bases). Trimming shortened V by 3 bases and J by 7 bases, and 10 bases separated the two germline ends. Per germline, CDR1 MGHRA and CDR2 YSYEKL. This CDR3 region has 12 residues. In DNA, the CDR3 is TGCGCCAGCAGCCACGGGGGACTGGAGCAGTACTTC. It translates to CASSHGGLEQYF.

At least ten counts were recorded for this clonotype. The chain employs TRBV20-1 and TRBJ1-4; the D gene is possibly TRBD1 (5 bases). The CDR3 runs 16 residues. Germline loops: CDR1 DFQATT, CDR2 SNEGSKA (reference sequence). With 1 base removed from V and 2 bases from J, the gap between germline ends came to 14 bases. The CDR3 DNA follows: TGCAGTGCTAGAGGACGATTGGGGGTGACTAATGAAAAACTGTTTTTT. Its translation is CSARGRLGVTNEKLFF.

The chain combines TRBV20-1 with TRBJ2-5; no clear D. Trimming left V 3 bases short and J 0 bases short, with 8 bases between. Germline V gene sequence: CDR1 DFQATT, CDR2 SNEGSKA (reference sequence). This CDR3 has 13 residues. The CDR3 is CSASGSYQETQYF. The DNA for the CDR3 is TGCAGTGCTAGCGGTTCCTACCAAGAGACCCAGTACTTC.

This clonotype was picked up a small number of times. The rearrangement uses TRBV6-6 and TRBJ2-2; the D call may be TRBD1 or TRBD2 (5 bases each). Germline lookup yields CDR1 MNHNY and CDR2 SVGAGI (reference sequence). This CDR3 is 18 amino acids long. V lost 9 bases and J lost 4, with 27 bases in between. DNA of the CDR3: TGTGCCAGTTCAAGAACCTCTACAAGGGGAGTGGGCACCGGGGAGCTGTTTTTT. As protein: CASSRTSTRGVGTGELFF.

This clonotype was observed many times. The chain carries TRBV7-2 and TRBJ2-3; a possible D gene is TRBD2 (5 bases). Trimming cost V 1 base and J 4 bases, with 12 bases left between them. CDR1 and CDR2 from the germline V gene are SGHTA and FQGNSA. The CDR3 length is 15 residues. The chain's CDR3 is CASSLVVGDADTQYF. The CDR3 DNA reads as TGTGCCAGCAGCTTAGTGGTGGGAGACGCAGATACGCAGTATTTT.

There are many counts of this clonotype. The chain carries TRBV5-1 and TRBJ1-1, with TRBD1 matching over 9 bases. Germline loops: CDR1 SGHRS, CDR2 YFSETQ. Trimming took 3 bases from V and 4 from J; bases not matched to a gene: 7. The CDR3 extends over 15 amino acids. The CDR3 nucleotides read TGCGCCAGCAGCTGGACAGGGGCGGCGGGCACTGAAGCTTTCTTT. This encodes CASSWTGAAGTEAFF.

This clonotype was detected many times. The chain is built from TRBV5-1 and TRBJ1-1, with TRBD1 identical over 9 bases. The CDR3 length is 15 residues. V lost 7 bases to trimming and J lost 3 bases; unmatched junction nucleotides: 10. CDR1 and CDR2 (germline): SGHRS, YFSETQ. In nucleotides, the CDR3 is TGCGCCAGCGCCCAAACAAGGGACAGGGACACTGAAGCTTTCTTT. Translating gives CASAQTRDRDTEAFF.

This clonotype was picked up a small number of times. A read error may produce the germline difference seen at one junction end. The CDR3 nucleotides are TGTGCCAGCAGCGAAGACAGGTACTCCTACGAGCAGTACTTC. This encodes CASSEDRYSYEQYF. The chain joins TRBV2 to TRBJ2-7, with D perhaps TRBD1 (6 bases). CDR3 size: 14 residues. Per germline, CDR1 SNHLY and CDR2 FYNNEI.

J is TRBJ2-7 and V is TRBV7-8; D uncertain. The CDR3 runs 13 residues. Looked up from germline, CDR1 is SGHVS and CDR2 is FQNEAQ. Deletions cut 6 bases from V and 3 bases from J, with 12 bases between. CDR3: CASSRVRNYEQYF. The CDR3 DNA reads TGTGCCAGCAGTCGCGTAAGAAACTACGAGCAGTACTTC.

The table lists this clonotype with many counts. The V call is TRBV21-1, the J call TRBJ1-1; no DNA check was done on the table's D call, TRBD1. TRBV21-1 is a documented pseudogene. The CDR3 spans 14 residues. This chain's CDR3 is CASSPSIEGTEAFF. The CDR3 DNA is TGTGCCAGCAGCCCTTCTATTGAGGGGACTGAAGCTTTCTTT.

This clonotype was picked up many times. This chain uses TRBV28 with TRBJ2-6; TRBD1 might be the D (5 bases). This CDR3 has 17 amino acids. V was shortened by 2 bases and J by 2 bases, with 13 bases between the two germline ends. In germline, CDR1 is MDHEN, CDR2 SYDVKM. CDR3 in DNA: TGTGCCAGCAGTTTACAGGGTGCGTCGGCTGGGGCCAACGTCCTGACTTTC. This sequence encodes CASSLQGASAGANVLTF.

At least ten counts were recorded for this clonotype. The chain combines TRBV4-2 with TRBJ2-5, with a weak D call TRBD2 (6 bases). In germline, CDR1 is LGHNA, CDR2 YNFKEQ. The CDR3 runs 14 residues. Trimming removed 3 bases at V and 7 bases at J, with 15 bases between. CDR3 residues: CASSQRSRGSTQYF. The CDR3 DNA reads as TGTGCCAGCAGCCAGAGATCACGGGGGTCGACCCAGTACTTC.

There are many counts of this clonotype. This chain links TRBV6-5 with TRBJ2-3; D ambiguous. Deletions cut 7 bases from V and 3 bases from J, with 8 bases between. Looked up from germline, CDR1 is MNHEY and CDR2 is SVGAGI. The CDR3 runs to 12 residues. The CDR3, as DNA: TGTGCCAGCAAGGATCTTACAGATACGCAGTATTTT. Encoded protein: CASKDLTDTQYF.

V is TRBV12-3 or TRBV12-4 and J is TRBJ2-7, with 13 bases matching TRBD2. CDR3 length: 15 residues. V shed 1 base and J 8 bases; nucleotides not matched to a gene: 5. CDR3 in DNA: TGTGCCAGCAGTTTAGATGGACTAGCGGGAGTGAAGCAGTACTTC. Translating it yields CASSLDGLAGVKQYF.